A selection of T cell receptor beta chains follows, all from one sample in a study of PD-1 blockade in classical Hodgkin lymphoma. The table came from immunoSEQ multiplex PCR; TCRdb's copy has only in-frame clones and leaves some out. The sample holds about 13,000 clones, around 77% seen once. Specimen: peripheral blood mononuclear cells (PBMCs), collected at baseline. The receptor set was obtained from a human donor with classical Hodgkin lymphoma. Both conserved end residues are part of each CDR3. A D gene is named only where the DNA matches it firmly. Clone size is given for some rows only: seen once, a few or many times, or a class if the clone is expanded.

TRBJ1-3,.,TRBV6-1,TRBD1,TGTGCCAGCAGTGCCAATACAGGGGGTACTGGAAACACCATATATTTT,CASSANTGGTGNTIYF
TRBJ1-5,.,TRBV7-6,TRBD1,TGTGCCAGCAGCCCGACCCTCGGACAGGGCCAGCCCCAGCATTTT,CASSPTLGQGQPQHF
TRBJ1-6,few,TRBV6-5,.,TGTGCCAGCAGTTTCGGCAGGGTCAATTCACCCCTCCACTTT,CASSFGRVNSPLHF
TRBJ2-1,.,TRBV27,TRBD2,TGTGCCAGCAGTTCTTTTAGCGGGGGGGCCTACAATGAGCAGTTCTTC,CASSSFSGGAYNEQFF
TRBJ1-1,.,TRBV15,.,TGTGCCACCAGCAGGACAGGGAACACTGAAGCTTTCTTT,CATSRTGNTEAFF
TRBJ2-2,.,TRBV15,.,TGTGCCACCAGCAGAGGTGCAGACCTCACCGGGGAGCTGTTTTTT,CATSRGADLTGELFF
TRBJ2-4,few,TRBV15,TRBD2,TGTGCCACCAGCATTGGCGGGAGTTGGGGAAACATTCAGTACTTC,CATSIGGSWGNIQYF
TRBJ1-6,.,TRBV30,.,TGTGCCTGGATGATAGGGAGCTCCTATAATTCACCCCTCCACTTT,CAWMIGSSYNSPLHF
TRBJ2-2,.,TRBV19,.,TGTGCCAGTAGTATAGCAGACTACACCGGGGAGCTGTTTTTT,CASSIADYTGELFF
TRBJ2-7,once,TRBV6-6,.,TGTGCCAGCAGTTACTGGCGGACTGGCTACGAGCAGTACTTC,CASSYWRTGYEQYF
TRBJ2-5,.,TRBV15,.,TGTGCCACCAGCAGAGGAGGAGAGAGGGCGCGGGGTCGAGAGACCCAGTACTTC,CATSRGGERARGRETQYF
TRBJ2-5,.,TRBV27,TRBD1,TGTGCCAGCGTTGGGACAGGCCAAGAGACCCAGTACTTC,CASVGTGQETQYF